This T cell receptor (beta chain) was documented in a study of beta chain features in type 1 diabetes. Overall study: Patients were similar to healthy donors in age and gender (as well as in cell yields). All samples together contributed 85 million to 120 million sorted cells for examination. Whole-study results and caveats: TCRB CDR3s were moderately but significantly shorter in Type 1 diabetes patients in all four CD4+ subsets. VDJ junctions in type 1 diabetes patients carried more deletions and fewer insertions.

As to this clone: Its antigen is currently unknown.

CDR1 is LNHDA, CDR2 SQIVND, per germline (reference sequence). This CDR3 has 16 amino acids. V shed 5 bases and J shed 6 bases, with 23 bases lying between them. Reverse transcribing all isolated RNA meant expressed TCRB transcripts were sequenced. Clones were read by immunoSEQ multiplex PCR, and TCRdb kept only the in-frame ones, dropping some. This sample yields 20,000 to 25,000 clones, of which roughly 69% are seen a single time; 3.5% to 4.5% belongs to the top ten. Sequenced: Tregs from blood. The source of this sequence is a man in his late teens or twenties with type 1 diabetes. The chain joins TRBV19 to TRBJ2-7, with a tentative D call TRBD2 (6 bases). The CDR3 reads CASSSNPIRPSAEQYF. CDR3 in DNA: TGTGCCAGTAGTTCAAACCCCATAAGACCTAGCGCCGAGCAGTACTTC.